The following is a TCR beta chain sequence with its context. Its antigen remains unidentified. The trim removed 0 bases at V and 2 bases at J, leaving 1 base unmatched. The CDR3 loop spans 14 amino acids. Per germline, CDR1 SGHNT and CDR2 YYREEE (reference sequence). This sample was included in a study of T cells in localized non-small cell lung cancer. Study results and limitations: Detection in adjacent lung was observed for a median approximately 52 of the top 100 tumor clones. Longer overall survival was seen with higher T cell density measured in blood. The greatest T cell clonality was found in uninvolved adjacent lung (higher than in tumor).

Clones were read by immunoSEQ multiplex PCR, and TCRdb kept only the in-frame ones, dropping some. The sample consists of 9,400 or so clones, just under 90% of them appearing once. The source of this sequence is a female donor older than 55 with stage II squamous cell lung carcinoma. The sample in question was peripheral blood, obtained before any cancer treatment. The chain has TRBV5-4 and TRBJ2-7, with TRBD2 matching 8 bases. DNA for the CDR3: TGTGCCAGCAGCTTGGCGGGGGGGGCCTACGAGCAGTACTTC. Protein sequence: CASSLAGGAYEQYF.